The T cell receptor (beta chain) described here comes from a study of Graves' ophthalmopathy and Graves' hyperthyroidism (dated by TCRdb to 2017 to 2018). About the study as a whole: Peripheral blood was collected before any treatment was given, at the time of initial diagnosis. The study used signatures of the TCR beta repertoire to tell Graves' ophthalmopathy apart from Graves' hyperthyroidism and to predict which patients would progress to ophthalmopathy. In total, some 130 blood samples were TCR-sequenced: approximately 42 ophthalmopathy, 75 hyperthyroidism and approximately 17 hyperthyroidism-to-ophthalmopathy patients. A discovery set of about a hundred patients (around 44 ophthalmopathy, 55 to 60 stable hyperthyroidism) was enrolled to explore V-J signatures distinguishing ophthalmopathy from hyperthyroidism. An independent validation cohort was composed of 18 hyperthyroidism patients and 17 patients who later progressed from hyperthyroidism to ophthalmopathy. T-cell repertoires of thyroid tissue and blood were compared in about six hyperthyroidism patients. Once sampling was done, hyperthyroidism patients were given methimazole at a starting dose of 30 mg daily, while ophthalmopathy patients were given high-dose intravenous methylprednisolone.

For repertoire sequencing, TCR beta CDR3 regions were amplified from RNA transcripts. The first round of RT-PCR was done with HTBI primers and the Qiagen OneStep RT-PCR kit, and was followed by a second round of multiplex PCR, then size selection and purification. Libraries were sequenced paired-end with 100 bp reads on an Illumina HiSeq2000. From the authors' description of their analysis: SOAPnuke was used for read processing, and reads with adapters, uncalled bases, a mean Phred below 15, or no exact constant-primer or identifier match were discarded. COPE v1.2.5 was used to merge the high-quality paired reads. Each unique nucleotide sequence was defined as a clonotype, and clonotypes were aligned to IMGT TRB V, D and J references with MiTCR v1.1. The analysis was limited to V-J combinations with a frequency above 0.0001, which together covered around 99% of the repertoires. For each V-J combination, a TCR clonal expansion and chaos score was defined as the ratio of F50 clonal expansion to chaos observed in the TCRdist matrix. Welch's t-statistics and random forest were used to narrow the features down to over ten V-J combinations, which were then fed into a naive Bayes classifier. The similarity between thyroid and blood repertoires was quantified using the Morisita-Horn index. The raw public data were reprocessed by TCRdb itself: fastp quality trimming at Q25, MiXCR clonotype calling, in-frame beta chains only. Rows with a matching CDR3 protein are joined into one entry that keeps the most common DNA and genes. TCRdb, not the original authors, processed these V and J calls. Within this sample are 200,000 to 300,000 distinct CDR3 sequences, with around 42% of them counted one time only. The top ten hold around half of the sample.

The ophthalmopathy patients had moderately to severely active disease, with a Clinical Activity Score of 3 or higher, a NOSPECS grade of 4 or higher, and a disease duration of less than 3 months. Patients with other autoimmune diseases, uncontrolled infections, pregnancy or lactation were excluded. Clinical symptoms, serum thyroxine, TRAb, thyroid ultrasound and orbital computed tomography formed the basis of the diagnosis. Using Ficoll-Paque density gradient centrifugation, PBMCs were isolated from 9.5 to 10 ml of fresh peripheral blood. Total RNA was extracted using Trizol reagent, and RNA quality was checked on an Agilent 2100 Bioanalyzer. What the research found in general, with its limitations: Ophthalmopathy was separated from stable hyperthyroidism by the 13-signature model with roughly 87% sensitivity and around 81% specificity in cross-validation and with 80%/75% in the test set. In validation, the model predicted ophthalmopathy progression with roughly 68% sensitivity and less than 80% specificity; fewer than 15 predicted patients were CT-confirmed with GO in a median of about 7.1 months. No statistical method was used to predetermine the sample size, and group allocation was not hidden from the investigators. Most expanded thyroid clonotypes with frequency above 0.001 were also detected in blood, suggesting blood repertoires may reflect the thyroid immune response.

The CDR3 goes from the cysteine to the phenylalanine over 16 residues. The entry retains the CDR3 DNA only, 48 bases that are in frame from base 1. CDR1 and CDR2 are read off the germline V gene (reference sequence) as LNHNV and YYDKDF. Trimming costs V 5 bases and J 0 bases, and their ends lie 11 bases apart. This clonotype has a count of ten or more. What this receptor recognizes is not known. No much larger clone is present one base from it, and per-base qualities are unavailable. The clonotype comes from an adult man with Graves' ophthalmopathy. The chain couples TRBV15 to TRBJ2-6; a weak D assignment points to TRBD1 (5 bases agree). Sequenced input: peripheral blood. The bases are TGTGCCACCAGCGGCAGGACATTCTCTGGGGCCAACGTCCTGACTTTC. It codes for CATSGRTFSGANVLTF.